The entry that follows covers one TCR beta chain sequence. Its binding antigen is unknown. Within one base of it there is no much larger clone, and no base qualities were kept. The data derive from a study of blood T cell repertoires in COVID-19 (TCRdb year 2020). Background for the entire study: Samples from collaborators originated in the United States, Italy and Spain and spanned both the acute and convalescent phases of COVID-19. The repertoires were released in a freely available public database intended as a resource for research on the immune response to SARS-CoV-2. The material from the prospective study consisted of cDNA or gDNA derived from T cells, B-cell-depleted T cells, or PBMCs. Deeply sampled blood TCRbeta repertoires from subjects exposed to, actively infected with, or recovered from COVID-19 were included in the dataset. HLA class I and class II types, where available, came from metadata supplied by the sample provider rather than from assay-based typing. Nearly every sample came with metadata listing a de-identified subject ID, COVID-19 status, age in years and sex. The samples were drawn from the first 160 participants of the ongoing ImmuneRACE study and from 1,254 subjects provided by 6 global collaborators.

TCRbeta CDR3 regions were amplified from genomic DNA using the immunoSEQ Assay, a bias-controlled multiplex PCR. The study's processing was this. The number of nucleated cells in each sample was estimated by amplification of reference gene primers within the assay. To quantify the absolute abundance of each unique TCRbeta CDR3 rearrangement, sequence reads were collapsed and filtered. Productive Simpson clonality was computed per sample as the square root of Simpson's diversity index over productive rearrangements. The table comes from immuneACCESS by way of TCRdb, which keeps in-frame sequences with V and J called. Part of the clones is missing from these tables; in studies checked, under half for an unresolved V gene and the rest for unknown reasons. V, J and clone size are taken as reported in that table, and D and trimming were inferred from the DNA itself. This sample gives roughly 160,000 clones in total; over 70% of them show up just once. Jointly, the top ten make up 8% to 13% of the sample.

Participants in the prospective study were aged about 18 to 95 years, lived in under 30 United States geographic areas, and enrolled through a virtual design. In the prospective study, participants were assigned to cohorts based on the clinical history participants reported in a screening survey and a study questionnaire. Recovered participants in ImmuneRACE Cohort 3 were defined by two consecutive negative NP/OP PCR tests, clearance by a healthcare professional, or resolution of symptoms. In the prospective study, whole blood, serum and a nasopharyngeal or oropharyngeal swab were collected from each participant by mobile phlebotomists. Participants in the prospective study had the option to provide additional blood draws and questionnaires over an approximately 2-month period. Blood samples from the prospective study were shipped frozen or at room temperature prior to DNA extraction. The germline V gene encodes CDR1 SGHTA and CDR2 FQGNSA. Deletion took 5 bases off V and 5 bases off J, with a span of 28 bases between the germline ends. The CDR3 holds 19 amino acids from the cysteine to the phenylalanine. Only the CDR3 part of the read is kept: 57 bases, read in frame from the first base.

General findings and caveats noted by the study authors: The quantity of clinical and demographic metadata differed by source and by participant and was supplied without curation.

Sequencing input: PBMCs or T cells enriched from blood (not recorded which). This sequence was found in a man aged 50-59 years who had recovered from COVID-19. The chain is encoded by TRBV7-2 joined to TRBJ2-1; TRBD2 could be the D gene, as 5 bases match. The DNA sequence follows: TGTGCCAGCAGCAAAAGTTCTGGGCCCACTAGTAGACTTGACAATGAGCAGTTCTTC. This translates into CASSKSSGPTSRLDNEQFF.